This T cell receptor (beta chain) is from a study of blood T cell repertoires in COVID-19 (TCRdb year 2020). Turning to the overall study: Collaborator samples came from the United States, Italy and Spain and covered acute and convalescent phases of COVID-19. The prospective study material was composed of cDNA or gDNA derived from T cells, B-cell-depleted T cells, or PBMCs. The repertoires were released in a freely available public database meant as a resource for research on the immune response to SARS-CoV-2. Samples were obtained from the ongoing ImmuneRACE study (first 160 participants) and from approximately 1,200 subjects provided by 6 global collaborators. Where available, HLA class I and class II types were obtained from metadata supplied by the sample provider rather than from assay-based typing. A de-identified subject ID, COVID-19 status, age in years and sex were almost always included in the sample metadata. The dataset comprised deeply sampled blood TCRbeta repertoires from subjects exposed to, actively infected with, or recovered from COVID-19. Beyond this particular receptor, the publication reports: The quantity of clinical and demographic metadata differed by source and by participant and was supplied without curation.

In the prospective study, participants were 18 to 89 years old, resided in 20 to 30 geographic areas of the United States, and were enrolled through a virtual design. To assign participants to cohorts, the prospective study relied on clinical history that participants themselves reported in a screening survey and a study questionnaire. Each participant in the prospective study had whole blood, serum and a nasopharyngeal or oropharyngeal swab collected by mobile phlebotomists. Prospective study participants could optionally give additional blood draws and questionnaires over an approximately 2-month period. Before DNA extraction, blood samples from the prospective study were shipped at room temperature or frozen. As to this clone: Its specific antigen is unknown. No base-level quality is on record; no much larger clone is a single base apart.

TCRbeta CDR3 regions were amplified from genomic DNA by means of the immunoSEQ Assay, a bias-controlled multiplex PCR. The source study handled its data this way. Nucleated cell counts per sample were estimated from amplification of reference gene primers within the assay. Sequence reads were collapsed and filtered to measure the absolute abundance of every unique TCRbeta CDR3 rearrangement. For each sample, productive Simpson clonality was calculated by taking the square root of Simpson's diversity index across productive rearrangements. In TCRdb, the immuneACCESS table is reduced to in-frame sequences with V and J assigned. These tables do not hold every clone; where another copy was compared, an unresolved V gene accounts for under half, and the others remain unexplained. The V and J calls and clone size are taken from that table; D and trimming were inferred from the DNA. The sample table lists 120,000 to 150,000 clones, around four fifths of them with a count of one. The ten largest clones represent less than 4% of the sample.

The CDR3 numbers 16 residues from cysteine through phenylalanine. Only the CDR3 DNA stays, 48 bases, in frame from base 1. Unmatched junction bases come to 5, with V trimmed by 1 base and J by 2 bases. Per the germline V gene, LGHNA is the CDR1 and YNFKEQ is the CDR2. Sequencing was carried out using PBMCs or T cells enriched from blood (not recorded which). The sequence was collected from a woman between 45 and 60 years old with acute COVID-19. Rearrangement joined TRBV4-2 to TRBJ2-1, with 7 central nucleotides matching TRBD2. CDR3 reads: CASSQGGDYPYNEQFF. DNA sequence: TGTGCCAGCAGCCAAGGGGGGGACTACCCCTACAATGAGCAGTTCTTC.